This T cell receptor (beta chain) was captured in a study of cytomegalovirus exposure and HLA in healthy donors. Study information: An analysis done earlier identified 90 million to 120 million unique TCR beta sequences from around 180 million T cells. Regarding the study as a whole: Later analysis suggested links between common viral pathogens and several top significant clusters.

This clone occurred a few times. Its antigen is unidentified. The PCR used 60 Vbeta and 13 Jbeta primers. Per the original data handling: Unique TCR beta chains numbered about 80 million in a later analysis, with around 10 million shared. Profiling relied on immunoSEQ multiplex PCR, and the TCRdb table lists in-frame clones only, not all of them. The V and J calls and clone size were taken over from that table, and D and trimming were inferred from the DNA. The sample carries over 150,000 clones, about 80% recorded once. This CDR3 contains 19 residues. Germline V gene sequence: CDR1 LGHNA, CDR2 YNFKEQ. J gave up 5 bases and V 4 bases, and 12 bases lay outside the gene matches.

Source material: PBMCs. The TCR comes from a woman in her 30s in good health and CMV-seronegative. The chain is built from TRBV4-2 and TRBJ2-2; 14 bases are shared with TRBD2. The CDR3 coding sequence is TGTGCCAGCAGCCCGATAGCCGGGACTAGCGGGAGTAAGACCGGGGAGCTGTTTTTT. Protein product: CASSPIAGTSGSKTGELFF.